Presented here are 32 T cell receptor beta chains from one specimen sequenced in a study of cytomegalovirus exposure and HLA in healthy donors. Researchers ran the PCR with 60 Vbeta and 13 Jbeta primers. Produced via immunoSEQ multiplex PCR; TCRdb's table is partial and in-frame only. The sample lists just over 95,000 clones, about four fifths occurring once. Material: PBMCs. These receptors were taken from a woman in her 40s in good health and CMV-seropositive.

The V call is TRBV19, the J call TRBJ2-1, with 8 bases lining up with TRBD1. Germline CDR1 is LNHDA and CDR2 is SQIVND (reference sequence). The J segment lost 7 bases and the V segment lost 5 bases, leaving 10 bases of the junction unmatched. This CDR3 contains 15 residues. The CDR3 reads CASSVGQGLVNEQFF. The DNA for the CDR3 is TGTGCCAGTAGTGTCGGACAGGGTCTAGTGAATGAGCAGTTCTTC.

This clone was observed a single time. The DNA for the CDR3 is TGTGCCAGCAGCCCCTTTGGGCGCGCAGATACGCAGTATTTT. It specifies CASSPFGRADTQYF. The chain carries TRBV5-4 and TRBJ2-3; D gene ambiguous. This CDR3 has 14 residues. Germline V lookup: CDR1 SGHNT, CDR2 YYREEE (reference sequence). V dropped 4 bases and J dropped 4 bases, with 13 bases sitting between them.

The gene calls are TRBV29-1 and TRBJ2-3; D uncertain. The germline CDR1 and CDR2 sequences are SQVTM and ANQGSEA. The CDR3 sequence is 14 residues long. V was trimmed by 4 bases and J by 0 bases, leaving 11 bases between them. CDR3 DNA sequence: TGCAGCGTTGGTACGGTGTCTAGCACAGATACGCAGTATTTT. Its protein is CSVGTVSSTDTQYF.

The chain carries TRBV19 and TRBJ1-1; the D is unclear. Per germline, CDR1 LNHDA and CDR2 SQIVND (reference sequence). This CDR3 comprises 13 residues. V dropped 8 bases and J dropped 2 bases, with 12 bases sitting between them. The CDR3 loop reads CASGGLDNTEAFF. CDR3 DNA: TGTGCCAGTGGAGGGTTGGACAACACTGAAGCTTTCTTT.

This clone has just one count. The V gene is TRBV5-6, the J gene TRBJ1-3; TRBD1 aligns across 7 bases. This CDR3 is 14 amino acids long. Germline V lookup: CDR1 SGHDT, CDR2 YYEEEE. Losses at the gene ends were 4 bases for V and 0 bases for J; bases not matched to a gene: 1. The CDR3 region has the DNA TGTGCCAGCAGCCGACAGGGCTCTGGAAACACCATATATTTT. Encoded protein: CASSRQGSGNTIYF.

The chain has TRBV18 and TRBJ1-1, with no clear D. The V and J ends lost 0 bases and 2 bases respectively, with 10 bases between them. CDR1 KGHSH and CDR2 LQKENI come from the germline V gene. This CDR3 is built from 15 residues. In DNA form, the CDR3 reads TGTGCCAGCTCACCACCTTCACAGCCAAACACTGAAGCTTTCTTT. This sequence encodes CASSPPSQPNTEAFF. Combining the CDR3 with reference TRBV18 and TRBJ1-1 gives the whole variable domain NAGVMQNPRHLVRRRGQEARLRCSPMKGHSHVYWYRQLPEEGLKFMVYLQKENIIDESGMPKERFSAEFPKEGPSILRIQQVVRGDSAAYFCASSPPSQPNTEAFFGQGTRLTVV.

The genes are TRBV28 and TRBJ1-5, with 10 bases identical to TRBD1. CDR3 size: 15 residues. Germline V gene lookup returns CDR1 MDHEN and CDR2 SYDVKM. Trimming at V came to 8 bases and at J to 5 bases, leaving 9 bases not matched to a gene. The CDR3 is CASSSGTGEYQPQHF. The CDR3 DNA reads TGTGCCAGCTCCTCCGGGACAGGGGAGTATCAGCCCCAGCATTTT. The whole variable domain, filled in from reference TRBV28 and TRBJ1-5, reads DVKVTQSSRYLVKRTGEKVFLECVQDMDHENMFWYRQDPGLGLRLIYFSYDVKMKEKGDIPEGYSVSREKKERFSLILESASTNQTSMYLCASSSGTGEYQPQHFGDGTRLSIL.

The V and J genes are TRBV28 and TRBJ2-5; D remains unclear. V was trimmed by 1 base and J by 4 bases, leaving 4 bases between them. Germline values: CDR1 MDHEN, CDR2 SYDVKM. The CDR3 is made up of 12 amino acids. CDR3 nucleotides: TGTGCCAGCAGTTTATCTCGAGAGACCCAGTACTTC. It translates to CASSLSRETQYF.

The chain combines TRBV29-1 with TRBJ2-7; D may be TRBD1 (6 bases). Trimming removed 1 base from V and 3 bases from J, with 13 bases in between. This CDR3 contains 14 residues. Per germline, CDR1 SQVTM and CDR2 ANQGSEA. The CDR3 nucleotides read TGCAGCGTTGAAGGGTCAGGGGTGGGCTACGAGCAGTACTTC. It is translated as CSVEGSGVGYEQYF.

This clone was seen just once. The genes are TRBV20-1 and TRBJ2-1; D is unresolved. There are 11 residues in the CDR3. Germline CDR1 is DFQATT and CDR2 is SNEGSKA (reference sequence). Trimming pared 8 bases from V and 13 bases from J, leaving 18 bases between. The CDR3 reads CSPKPPTEQFF. In nucleotides, the CDR3 is TGCAGTCCGAAACCGCCCACTGAACAGTTCTTC.

V gene TRBV18 combines with J gene TRBJ2-3, with unresolved D. The ends were cut back, 5 bases at V and 0 bases at J, with 3 bases in the middle. CDR3 length: 12 amino acids. Germline V lookup: CDR1 KGHSH, CDR2 LQKENI. CDR3 residues: CASSTSTDTQYF. CDR3 nucleotides: TGTGCCAGCTCAACTAGCACAGATACGCAGTATTTT.

About this clone itself: Sequence at one end of the junction differs from germline and may be a read error. This sequence joins TRBV7-7 and TRBJ2-1, with D possibly being TRBD2 (5 bases). There are 13 residues in the CDR3. CDR1 and CDR2 (germline): SSHAT, FNYEAQ (reference sequence). The CDR3 sequence is CASSLALEGEQFF. The CDR3 nucleotides read TGTGCTAGCAGCTTAGCGTTAGAGGGAGAGCAGTTCTTC.

J is TRBJ2-3 and V is TRBV4-1; 7 bases agree with TRBD2. CDR1 MGHRA and CDR2 YSYEKL come from the germline V gene. V gave up 6 bases and J gave up 2 bases; unmatched junction bases: 5. The CDR3 length is 14 residues. The CDR3 loop is CASSLAGTTDTQYF. The CDR3 DNA is TGCGCCAGCAGTTTAGCGGGCACCACAGATACGCAGTATTTT.

The sample holds one count of this clone. J is TRBJ2-6 and V is TRBV25-1; D ambiguous. V lost 5 bases to trimming and J lost 2 bases, with 4 bases between them. The germline CDR1 and CDR2 sequences are MGHDK and SYGVNS. CDR3 length: 13 amino acids. CDR3 in DNA: TGTGCCAGCAGTCAAACTGGGGCCAACGTCCTGACTTTC. Amino acids: CASSQTGANVLTF.

The chain uses TRBV7-9 and TRBJ1-3; D is possibly TRBD1 (6 bases). The V gene lost 5 bases and the J gene lost 4 bases, with 18 bases spanning the gap. Per germline, CDR1 SEHNR and CDR2 FQNEAQ (reference sequence). The CDR3 loop spans 16 amino acids. The CDR3 DNA is TGTGCCAGCAGCCTCTTTGGGGGCCGCCCCGGAAACACCATATATTTT. This encodes CASSLFGGRPGNTIYF.

The chain joins TRBV13 to TRBJ2-1, with 7 bases that match TRBD2. V shed 1 base and J 1 base; nucleotides not matched to a gene: 7. Germline assignment: CDR1 PRHDT and CDR2 FYEKMQ (reference sequence). The CDR3 is 17 amino acids. CDR3: CASSLEVREYSYNEQFF. CDR3 nucleotide sequence: TGTGCCAGCAGCTTAGAAGTGCGGGAGTATTCCTACAATGAGCAGTTCTTC.

About this clone: The germline gene is not matched at one end of the junction; a read error may be the cause. This chain uses TRBV7-7 with TRBJ2-1, with unresolved D. In germline, CDR1 is SSHAT, CDR2 FNYEAQ (reference sequence). This CDR3 is built from 15 residues. This CDR3 reads CASSLAPAIYNEQFF. CDR3 DNA: TGTGCTAGCAGCTTAGCACCCGCTATTTACAATGAGCAGTTCTTC. The variable domain in full, with the rest retrieved from reference TRBV7-7 and TRBJ2-1, is GAGVSQSPRYKVTKRGQDVTLRCDPISSHATLYWYQQALGQGPEFLTYFNYEAQPDKSGLPSDRFSAERPEGSISTLTIQRTEQRDSAMYRCASSLAPAIYNEQFFGPGTRLTVL.

The chain couples TRBV6-6 to TRBJ2-1, with D unclear. CDR1 MNHNY and CDR2 SVGAGI come from the germline V gene (reference sequence). The CDR3 loop spans 14 amino acids. V was shortened by 1 base and J by 6 bases, with 10 bases between the two germline ends. The CDR3 loop is CASSYFAPSNEQFF. As DNA, the CDR3 is TGTGCCAGCAGTTACTTTGCGCCCTCCAATGAGCAGTTCTTC.

V and J are TRBV13 and TRBJ1-2; D possibly corresponds to TRBD1 (6 bases). The germline V and J ends were trimmed by 6 bases and 5 bases, with 13 bases remaining between them. CDR1 is PRHDT, CDR2 FYEKMQ, per germline (reference sequence). The CDR3 is made up of 13 amino acids. The CDR3 nucleotides read TGTGCCAGCAGTACAGGGTTGGAGTATGGCTACACCTTC. Translated: CASSTGLEYGYTF.

This clone has a single count. The chain employs TRBV18 and TRBJ2-7; 10 positions agree with TRBD1. The V segment lost 4 bases and the J segment 3 bases; nucleotides outside the gene matches: 15. This CDR3 contains 18 residues. In germline, CDR1 is KGHSH, CDR2 LQKENI. CDR3 nucleotides: TGTGCCAGCTCACGGAACACACTTCAGACAGGGGGCATCTACGAGCAGTACTTC. Translation gives CASSRNTLQTGGIYEQYF.

The chain carries TRBV7-6 and TRBJ2-1; TRBD2 matches 7 bases. The CDR3 length is 15 residues. Germline V gives CDR1 SGHVS, CDR2 FNYEAQ. V shed 2 bases and J 8 bases; nucleotides not matched to a gene: 9. The CDR3 loop reads CASSLSGTPWDEQFF. CDR3 bases: TGTGCCAGCAGCTTAAGCGGGACCCCTTGGGATGAGCAGTTCTTC.

CDR3 sequence: CASSGTSGKESLSYNEQFF. In DNA, the CDR3 is TGTGCCAGCTCAGGAACTAGCGGCAAAGAAAGCCTCTCCTACAATGAGCAGTTCTTC. This sequence joins TRBV18 and TRBJ2-1; 8 bases are a match to TRBD2. In germline, CDR1 is KGHSH, CDR2 LQKENI. CDR3 length equals 19 residues. V dropped 5 bases and J dropped 0; count of bases not matched to a gene: 15. Full variable domain (rest looked up from reference TRBV18 and TRBJ2-1): NAGVMQNPRHLVRRRGQEARLRCSPMKGHSHVYWYRQLPEEGLKFMVYLQKENIIDESGMPKERFSAEFPKEGPSILRIQQVVRGDSAAYFCASSGTSGKESLSYNEQFFGPGTRLTVL.

The CDR3 sequence is CASSLEGGPYNEQFF. For the CDR3, the DNA is TGCGCCAGCAGCTTGGAGGGGGGGCCCTACAATGAGCAGTTCTTC. The chain couples TRBV5-1 to TRBJ2-1; the D gene is possibly TRBD2 (7 bases). The CDR3 runs 15 residues. The V gene lost 0 bases and the J gene lost 2 bases, with 9 bases spanning the gap. Germline CDR1 is SGHRS and CDR2 is YFSETQ.

This chain connects TRBV29-1 to TRBJ1-4, with D tentatively TRBD1 (5 bases). V dropped 3 bases and J dropped 6 bases, with 11 bases sitting between them. CDR1 and CDR2 from the germline V gene are SQVTM and ANQGSEA. There are 13 residues in the CDR3. CDR3 residues: CSVESGIDEKLFF. The CDR3 bases are TGCAGCGTTGAGTCAGGGATAGATGAAAAACTGTTTTTT.

This chain joins TRBV7-3 and TRBJ2-3; 9 nucleotides align to TRBD2. The CDR3 is 16 amino acids. CDR1 SGHTA and CDR2 FQGTGA come from the germline V gene. V trimming: 3 bases; J trimming: 0 bases; junction bases outside the gene matches: 4. The CDR3 DNA follows: TGTGCCAGCAGCTTGAGCGGGAGGACTAGCACAGATACGCAGTATTTT. Protein: CASSLSGRTSTDTQYF. Supplemented by reference TRBV7-3 and TRBJ2-3, the full variable domain reads GAGVSQTPSNKVTEKGKYVELRCDPISGHTALYWYRQSLGQGPEFLIYFQGTGAADDSGLPNDRFFAVRPEGSVSTLKIQRTERGDSAVYLCASSLSGRTSTDTQYFGPGTRLTVL.

The rearrangement links TRBV7-9 to TRBJ2-3, with 9 bases aligning to TRBD2. This CDR3 is 15 amino acids long. Germline-derived CDR1 and CDR2 are SEHNR and FQNEAQ (reference sequence). Losses at the gene ends were 5 bases for V and 3 bases for J; bases not matched to a gene: 6. The CDR3, as DNA: TGTGCCAGCAGCCGTAGCGGGAGCGGGACAGATACGCAGTATTTT. Amino acid sequence: CASSRSGSGTDTQYF.

The chain couples TRBV5-1 to TRBJ2-2, with D possibly TRBD1 on 5 matching bases. CDR1 SGHRS and CDR2 YFSETQ come from the germline V gene. The CDR3 is 15 residues long. The ends were cut back, 1 base at V and 4 bases at J, with 11 bases in the middle. For the CDR3, the DNA is TGCGCCAGCAGCTTGTCTCCTCAGGGCACCGGGGAGCTGTTTTTT. Its translation: CASSLSPQGTGELFF.

This sequence joins TRBV7-9 and TRBJ2-1; D might be TRBD1 (6 bases). CDR3 length: 14 residues. With 2 bases removed from V and 5 bases from J, the gap between germline ends came to 10 bases. Germline V gene lookup returns CDR1 SEHNR and CDR2 FQNEAQ (reference sequence). CDR3 region: CASSLTGHHNEQFF. As DNA, the CDR3 is TGTGCCAGCAGCTTAACAGGGCACCACAATGAGCAGTTCTTC.

The CDR3 coding sequence is TGTGCCAGCTCACCCGGGACTAGCGAGGAGACCCAGTACTTC. Its protein is CASSPGTSEETQYF. The gene calls are TRBV18 and TRBJ2-5, with TRBD2 matching over 10 bases. There are 14 residues in the CDR3. Germline CDR1 is KGHSH and CDR2 is LQKENI. J gave up 5 bases and V 3 bases, and 3 bases lay outside the gene matches.

V is TRBV2 and J is TRBJ1-1; 7 positions match TRBD1. The V and J ends lost 7 bases and 1 base, in that order; junction bases with no gene match: 6. Germline CDR1 reads SNHLY; CDR2 reads FYNNEI. The CDR3 has 14 residues. The CDR3 DNA reads TGTGCCAGCACCCGGACAGGAGAGAACACTGAAGCTTTCTTT. This translates into CASTRTGENTEAFF.

The chain links TRBV5-1 to TRBJ2-2, with 9 bases that match TRBD2. Germline loops: CDR1 SGHRS, CDR2 YFSETQ. With 0 bases clipped from V and 12 bases from J, the junction kept 6 bases outside the gene matches. This CDR3 comprises 14 residues. CDR3 region: CASSLVREGPKLFF. The CDR3 bases are TGCGCCAGCAGCTTGGTGCGGGAGGGCCCCAAGCTGTTTTTT.

The gene calls are TRBV5-1 and TRBJ2-1; D perhaps matches TRBD2 (6 bases). CDR1 and CDR2 (germline): SGHRS, YFSETQ. Deletions cut 4 bases from V and 4 bases from J, with 15 bases between. The CDR3 totals 15 residues. The CDR3 here is CASSVAAGLYNEQFF. In DNA form, the CDR3 reads TGCGCCAGCAGCGTCGCTGCGGGACTTTACAATGAGCAGTTCTTC.